Following are 20 T cell receptor beta chains from one sample sequenced in a study of control samples from healthy donors and cancer patients (dated by TCRdb to the early 2020s). The library was built by means of the immunoSEQ multiplex PCR assay. TCRdb re-hosts the immuneACCESS table, in-frame sequences only. Its copies lack some clones; in the studies checked, an unresolved V gene accounts for under half of them, and the cause for the rest is not known. Within this sample are 150,000 or so clones, with around 95% of them counted one time only. The biggest ten clones account for about 5.2% of the sample. Sequencing was performed on blood. The receptors originated from a man aged 40-49 years in good health.

On this clone itself: One end of the junction does not line up with germline, which may come from a read error. V usage is TRBV15 and J usage is TRBJ1-6, with D possibly matching TRBD1 (5 bases). The CDR3 contains 13 residues. Per germline, CDR1 LNHNV and CDR2 YYDKDF (reference sequence). As DNA, the CDR3 is TGTGCCACCGGCAGGGTACCTAATTCACCCCTCCACTTT. Its translation is CATGRVPNSPLHF.

This chain joins TRBV25-1 and TRBJ2-7; a possible D gene is TRBD2 (6 bases). V gave up 6 bases and J gave up 2 bases, with 14 bases separating them. Looked up from germline, CDR1 is MGHDK and CDR2 is SYGVNS. The CDR3 covers 14 residues. This chain's CDR3 is CASRSWGDAYEQYF. CDR3 in DNA: TGTGCCAGCAGGTCGTGGGGGGACGCCTACGAGCAGTACTTC.

The chain carries TRBV5-4 and TRBJ1-2, with 7 bases aligning to TRBD1. This CDR3 comprises 16 residues. With V trimmed by 2 bases and J by 2 bases, 9 bases remained unmatched. Germline lookup yields CDR1 SGHNT and CDR2 YYREEE (reference sequence). The DNA of the CDR3 is TGTGCCAGCAGCTTCGGGACAGCGAGGGGGAACTATGGCTACACCTTC. Translation gives CASSFGTARGNYGYTF.

The CDR3 nucleotides read TGTGCCAGCAGTAACACCGGGCCTCACACTGAAGCTTTCTTT. Protein product: CASSNTGPHTEAFF. V gene TRBV27 combines with J gene TRBJ1-1; D uncertain. The V end lost 5 bases, the J end lost 3 bases, and 13 bases lay between the germline ends. Germline values: CDR1 MNHEY, CDR2 SMNVEV (reference sequence). The CDR3 is made up of 14 amino acids.

CDR3 coding DNA: TGTGCCAGCAGCCAAGATCCCTCGGGGGTGAACACTGAAGCTTTCTTT. Amino acids: CASSQDPSGVNTEAFF. This chain uses TRBV4-2 with TRBJ1-1, with D possibly being TRBD1 (5 bases). The CDR3 has 16 residues. V dropped 0 bases and J dropped 0 bases, with 11 bases sitting between them. Per the germline V gene, CDR1 is LGHNA and CDR2 is YNFKEQ.

This clone was recorded only once. V gene TRBV7-9 combines with J gene TRBJ2-7; D is ambiguous. This CDR3 has 12 residues. Per the germline V gene, CDR1 is SEHNR and CDR2 is FQNEAQ (reference sequence). V was trimmed by 3 bases and J by 0 bases, leaving 3 bases between them. The CDR3 bases are TGTGCCAGCAGCTTCAACTCCTACGAGCAGTACTTC. It yields the protein CASSFNSYEQYF.

CDR3 region: CASSDPGQTTTYEQYF. DNA of the CDR3: TGTGCCAGCAGTGACCCGGGACAGACTACTACCTACGAGCAGTACTTC. The chain uses TRBV6-1 and TRBJ2-7; 7 nucleotides line up with TRBD1. Losses at the gene ends were 3 bases for V and 2 bases for J; bases not matched to a gene: 10. Germline V gives CDR1 MNHNS, CDR2 SASEGT. The CDR3 sequence is 16 residues long.

The genes are TRBV6-5 and TRBJ2-7; D unclear. Trimming removed 7 bases from V and 2 bases from J, with 9 bases in between. Germline V CDR1 and CDR2: MNHEY, SVGAGI. CDR3 size: 12 residues. In DNA, the CDR3 is TGTGCCAGCACGGCTTTCCCCTACGAGCAGTACTTC. It yields the protein CASTAFPYEQYF.

The chain employs TRBV27 and TRBJ1-2, with D tentatively TRBD1 (5 bases). This CDR3 comprises 14 residues. Germline V gene sequence: CDR1 MNHEY, CDR2 SMNVEV (reference sequence). Trimming shortened V by 6 bases and J by 8 bases, and 19 bases separated the two germline ends. CDR3: CASREGGGVRGYTF. CDR3 coding DNA: TGTGCCAGCAGAGAGGGCGGGGGAGTGCGGGGCTACACCTTC.

This clone was picked up a small number of times. The chain recombines TRBV19 with TRBJ1-1, with a tentative D call TRBD1 (6 bases). The V and J ends lost 5 bases and 7 bases respectively, with 20 bases between them. Germline CDR1 is LNHDA and CDR2 is SQIVND (reference sequence). This CDR3 is built from 15 residues. CDR3 DNA sequence: TGTGCCAGTAGTGAGCAAGGGGGGATGCGTGGTGAAGCTTTCTTT. Its translation is CASSEQGGMRGEAFF.

The gene calls are TRBV19 and TRBJ1-2, with D perhaps TRBD1 (6 bases). Germline CDR1 is LNHDA and CDR2 is SQIVND (reference sequence). V was shortened by 7 bases and J by 3 bases, with 15 bases between the two germline ends. This CDR3 is built from 14 residues. DNA of the CDR3: TGTGCCAGTACCAAGGGGGTGTGGGACTATGGCTACACCTTC. It encodes CASTKGVWDYGYTF.

The V call is TRBV20-1, the J call TRBJ1-2; perhaps TRBD1 as D (6 bases). The germline V gene encodes CDR1 DFQATT and CDR2 SNEGSKA (reference sequence). V gave up 5 bases and J gave up 7 bases, with 11 bases separating them. The CDR3 runs 11 residues. In DNA form, the CDR3 reads TGCAGTGCTTCACAGGGAACTGGCTACACCTTC. It is translated as CSASQGTGYTF.

The chain couples TRBV24-1 to TRBJ2-2, with 8 positions matching TRBD2. In germline, CDR1 is KGHDR, CDR2 SFDVKD. There are 16 residues in the CDR3. Trimming cost V 1 base and J 7 bases; bases outside gene matches: 7. The CDR3 coding sequence is TGTGCCACCAGTGATTTCAAGCGGGGGTACGGCGGGGAGCTGTTTTTT. Residues: CATSDFKRGYGGELFF.

This clone was seen once. The rearrangement joins TRBV6-6 to TRBJ1-4; D gene uncertain. The V and J ends lost 0 bases and 0 bases respectively, with 8 bases between them. Germline CDR1 is MNHNY and CDR2 is SVGAGI (reference sequence). The CDR3 consists of 16 residues. CDR3 coding DNA: TGTGCCAGCAGTTACTCCCCAGTAGCAACTAATGAAAAACTGTTTTTT. It translates to CASSYSPVATNEKLFF.

The genes are TRBV5-5 and TRBJ2-7; 7 nucleotides agree with TRBD2. The CDR3 is 16 amino acids. Germline V gene lookup returns CDR1 SGHKS and CDR2 YYEKEE (reference sequence). J was trimmed by 2 bases and V by 4 bases; bases with no gene match: 12. DNA of the CDR3: TGTGCCAGCAGCCCTGGACTAGGCCAAAATGCCTACGAGCAGTACTTC. It translates to CASSPGLGQNAYEQYF.

The chain recombines TRBV19 with TRBJ1-4, with 9 positions matching TRBD1. Germline CDR1 and CDR2: LNHDA and SQIVND (reference sequence). CDR3 length: 14 amino acids. The V gene end was trimmed by 4 bases and the J gene end by 5 bases; junction bases not matched to a gene: 2. The CDR3 DNA reads TGTGCCAGTAGTACGGACAGGGGCAATGAAAAACTGTTTTTT. Its protein product is CASSTDRGNEKLFF.

This clone was found once. The chain links TRBV9 to TRBJ1-1, with 8 nucleotides matching TRBD1. Trimming removed 0 bases from V and 3 bases from J; junction bases left unmatched: 4. The CDR3 extends over 15 amino acids. The V gene's germline CDR1 is SGDLS and CDR2 YYNGEE. The CDR3 coding sequence is TGTGCCAGCAGCGTAGGACAGGGGACAGACACTGAAGCTTTCTTT. Its protein product is CASSVGQGTDTEAFF.

The V and J genes are TRBV18 and TRBJ2-2; D not resolved. Trimming pared 3 bases from V and 0 bases from J, leaving 8 bases between. This CDR3 comprises 15 residues. The germline V gene encodes CDR1 KGHSH and CDR2 LQKENI. CDR3 in DNA: TGTGCCAGCTCACCGCAATACTCGAACACCGGGGAGCTGTTTTTT. Amino acid sequence: CASSPQYSNTGELFF.

The chain couples TRBV27 to TRBJ1-6; D not certain. This CDR3 contains 13 residues. Germline V gene sequence: CDR1 MNHEY, CDR2 SMNVEV (reference sequence). Trimming pared 0 bases from V and 9 bases from J, leaving 6 bases between. This CDR3 reads CASSLSVTSPLHF. The CDR3 DNA reads TGTGCCAGCAGTTTATCCGTGACTTCACCCCTCCACTTT.

The chain combines TRBV19 with TRBJ1-2; D ambiguous. Germline-derived CDR1 and CDR2 are LNHDA and SQIVND (reference sequence). Trimming took off 0 bases at V and 4 bases at J, with 21 bases between the two ends. This CDR3 spans 18 amino acids. In DNA form, the CDR3 reads TGTGCCAGTAGTATAGATAGTGGCAGTGGATCCAACGTCTATGGCTACACCTTC. This translates into CASSIDSGSGSNVYGYTF.